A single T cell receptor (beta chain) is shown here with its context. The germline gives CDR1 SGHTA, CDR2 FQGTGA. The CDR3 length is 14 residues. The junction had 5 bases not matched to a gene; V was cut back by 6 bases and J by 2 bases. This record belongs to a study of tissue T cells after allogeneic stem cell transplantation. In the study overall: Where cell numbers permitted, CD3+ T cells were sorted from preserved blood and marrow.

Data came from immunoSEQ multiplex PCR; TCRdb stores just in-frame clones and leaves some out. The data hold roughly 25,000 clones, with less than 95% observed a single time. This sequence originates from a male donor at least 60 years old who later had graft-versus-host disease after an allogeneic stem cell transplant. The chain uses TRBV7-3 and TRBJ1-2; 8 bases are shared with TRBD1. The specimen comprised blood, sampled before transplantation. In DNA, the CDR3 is TGTGCCAGCAGTCCAGGGGGCGGCAACTATGGCTACACCTTC. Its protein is CASSPGGGNYGYTF.